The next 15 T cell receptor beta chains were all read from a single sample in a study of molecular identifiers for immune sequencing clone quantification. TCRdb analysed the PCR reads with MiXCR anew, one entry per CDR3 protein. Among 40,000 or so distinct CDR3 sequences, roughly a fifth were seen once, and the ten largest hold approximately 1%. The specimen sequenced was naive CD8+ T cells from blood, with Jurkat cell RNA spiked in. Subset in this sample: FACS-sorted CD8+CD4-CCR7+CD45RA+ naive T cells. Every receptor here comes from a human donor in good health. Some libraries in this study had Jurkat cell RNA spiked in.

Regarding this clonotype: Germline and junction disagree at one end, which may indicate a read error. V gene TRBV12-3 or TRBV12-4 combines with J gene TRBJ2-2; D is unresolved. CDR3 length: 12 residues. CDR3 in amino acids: CACSLGSGELFF. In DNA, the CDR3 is TGTGCCTGCAGTTTGGGGTCCGGGGAGCTGTTTTTT.

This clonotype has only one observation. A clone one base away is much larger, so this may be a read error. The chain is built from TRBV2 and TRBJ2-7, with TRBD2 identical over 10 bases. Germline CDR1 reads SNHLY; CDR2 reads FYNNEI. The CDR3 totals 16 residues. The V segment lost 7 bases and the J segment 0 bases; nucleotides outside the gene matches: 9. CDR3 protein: CASNQREGSSSYEQYF. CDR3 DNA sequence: TGTGCCAGCAATCAGCGGGAGGGCTCTAGCTCCTACGAGCAGTACTTC.

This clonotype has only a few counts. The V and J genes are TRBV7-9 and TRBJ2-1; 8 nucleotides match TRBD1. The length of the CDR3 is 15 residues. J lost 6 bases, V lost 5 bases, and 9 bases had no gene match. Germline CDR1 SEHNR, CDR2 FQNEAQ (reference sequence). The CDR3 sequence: CASSLTTGAGNEQFF. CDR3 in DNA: TGTGCCAGCAGCCTGACGACAGGGGCGGGCAATGAGCAGTTCTTC.

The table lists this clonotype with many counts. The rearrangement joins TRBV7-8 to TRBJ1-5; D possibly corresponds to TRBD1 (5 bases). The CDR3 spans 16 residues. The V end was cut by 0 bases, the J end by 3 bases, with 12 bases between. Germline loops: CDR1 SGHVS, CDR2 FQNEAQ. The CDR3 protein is CASSLAGGGNNQPQHF. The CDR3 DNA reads TGTGCCAGCAGCTTAGCGGGGGGAGGTAACAATCAGCCCCAGCATTTT.

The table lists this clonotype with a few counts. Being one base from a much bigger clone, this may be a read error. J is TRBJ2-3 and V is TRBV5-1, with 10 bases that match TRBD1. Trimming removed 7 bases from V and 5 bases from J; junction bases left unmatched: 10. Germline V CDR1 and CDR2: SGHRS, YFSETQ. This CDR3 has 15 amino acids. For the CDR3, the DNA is TGCGCCAGCGGCCTCGGACAGGGGGTTGAAGATACGCAGTATTTT. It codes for CASGLGQGVEDTQYF.

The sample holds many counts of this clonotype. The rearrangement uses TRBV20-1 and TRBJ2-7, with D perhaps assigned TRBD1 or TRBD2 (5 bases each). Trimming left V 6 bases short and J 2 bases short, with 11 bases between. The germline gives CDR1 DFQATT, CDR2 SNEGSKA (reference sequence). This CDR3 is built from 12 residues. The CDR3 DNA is TGCAGTGCACGGGACGGCCCCTACGAGCAGTACTTC. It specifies CSARDGPYEQYF.

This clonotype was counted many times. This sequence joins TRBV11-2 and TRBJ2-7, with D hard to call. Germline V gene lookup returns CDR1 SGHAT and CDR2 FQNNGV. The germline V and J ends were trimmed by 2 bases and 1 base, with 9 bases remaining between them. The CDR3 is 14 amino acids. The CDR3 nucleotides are TGTGCCAGCAGCTTAAAGGGTCGGTCCTACGAGCAGTACTTC. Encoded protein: CASSLKGRSYEQYF.

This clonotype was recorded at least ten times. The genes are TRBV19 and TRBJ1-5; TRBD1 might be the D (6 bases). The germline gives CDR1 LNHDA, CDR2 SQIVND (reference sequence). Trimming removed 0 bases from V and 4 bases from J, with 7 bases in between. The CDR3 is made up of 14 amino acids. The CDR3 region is CASSIDQGNQPQHF. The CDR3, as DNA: TGTGCCAGTAGTATAGATCAGGGGAATCAGCCCCAGCATTTT. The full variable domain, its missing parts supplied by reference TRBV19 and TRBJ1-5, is DGGITQSPKYLFRKEGQNVTLSCEQNLNHDAMYWYRQDPGQGLRLIYYSQIVNDFQKGDIAEGYSVSREKKESFPLTVTSAQKNPTAFYLCASSIDQGNQPQHFGDGTRLSIL.

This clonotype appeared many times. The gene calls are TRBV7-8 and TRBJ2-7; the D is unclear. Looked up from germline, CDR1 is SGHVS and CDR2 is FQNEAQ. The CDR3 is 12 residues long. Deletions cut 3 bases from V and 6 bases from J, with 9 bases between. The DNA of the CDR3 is TGTGCCAGCAGCTTCGGTGTAGGCGAGCAGTACTTC. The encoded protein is CASSFGVGEQYF.

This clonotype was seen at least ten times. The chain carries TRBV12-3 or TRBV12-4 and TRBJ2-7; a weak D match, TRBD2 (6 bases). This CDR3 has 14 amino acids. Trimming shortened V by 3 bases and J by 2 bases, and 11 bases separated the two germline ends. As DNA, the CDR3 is TGTGCCAGCAGTTTCGGGGGAAGGACCTACGAGCAGTACTTC. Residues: CASSFGGRTYEQYF.

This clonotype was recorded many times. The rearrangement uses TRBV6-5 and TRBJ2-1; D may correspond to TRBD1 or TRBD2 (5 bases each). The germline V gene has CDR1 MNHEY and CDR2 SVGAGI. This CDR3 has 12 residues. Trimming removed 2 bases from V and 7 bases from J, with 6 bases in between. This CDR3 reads CASSYGGNEQFF. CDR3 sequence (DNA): TGTGCCAGCAGTTACGGGGGAAATGAGCAGTTCTTC.

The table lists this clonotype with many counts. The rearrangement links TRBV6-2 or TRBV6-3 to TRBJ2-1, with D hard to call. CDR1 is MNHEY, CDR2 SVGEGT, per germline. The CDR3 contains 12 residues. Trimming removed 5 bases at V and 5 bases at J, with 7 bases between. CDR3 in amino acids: CASSTLDNEQFF. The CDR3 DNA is TGTGCCAGCAGTACCCTGGACAATGAGCAGTTCTTC.

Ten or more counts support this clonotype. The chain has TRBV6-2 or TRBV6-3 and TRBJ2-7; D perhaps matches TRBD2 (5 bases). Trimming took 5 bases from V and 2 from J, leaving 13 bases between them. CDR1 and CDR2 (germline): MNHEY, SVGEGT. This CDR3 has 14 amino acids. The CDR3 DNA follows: TGTGCCAGCAGTGACGGACTTCTGACCTACGAGCAGTACTTC. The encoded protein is CASSDGLLTYEQYF.

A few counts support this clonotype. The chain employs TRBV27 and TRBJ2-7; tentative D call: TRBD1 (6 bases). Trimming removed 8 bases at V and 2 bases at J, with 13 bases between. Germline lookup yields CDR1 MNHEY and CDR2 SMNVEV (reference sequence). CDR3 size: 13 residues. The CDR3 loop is CASAPGQTYEQYF. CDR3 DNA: TGTGCCAGCGCCCCGGGACAAACCTACGAGCAGTACTTC.

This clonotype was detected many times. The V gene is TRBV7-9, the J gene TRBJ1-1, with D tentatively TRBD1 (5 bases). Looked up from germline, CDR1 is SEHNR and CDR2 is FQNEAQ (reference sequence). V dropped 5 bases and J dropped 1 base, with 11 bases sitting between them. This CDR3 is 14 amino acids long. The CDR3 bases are TGTGCCAGCAGCCCAACGGACACGAACACTGAAGCTTTCTTT. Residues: CASSPTDTNTEAFF.